This TCR beta chain was retrieved from a study of vaccination effects on CD4 cells after COVID-19. Whole-study results and caveats: The authors studied few convalescent patients and collected no early post-infection timepoints.

Antigen-specific CD4+ T cells expanded by the ViraFEST assay with viral peptide pools were then sequenced. Cultured cells yielded isolated CD4+ T cells after 10 days. Either the BNT162b2 or mRNA-1273 vaccine was given to participants in two doses. The method was immunoSEQ multiplex PCR; TCRdb's version includes in-frame clones alone and lacks a portion of them. Counted here are about 30,000 clones, roughly four fifths occurring once; the ten biggest clones make up roughly 15%. Comments on this clone: Its specificity is not known.

V lost 5 bases, J lost 0 bases, and 14 bases lay in between. The germline CDR1 and CDR2 sequences are LNHDA and SQIVND (reference sequence). The CDR3 runs 16 residues. V and J are TRBV19 and TRBJ2-1; the D gene is possibly TRBD2 (6 bases). This sequence was found in a human donor who received a COVID-19 vaccine. The sequences come from CD4+ T cells from PBMCs cultured with HCoV-OC43 spike peptides, collected after COVID-19 vaccination. Subset in this sample: HCoV-OC43 spike overlapping peptide pool stimulation. The CDR3 sequence is CASSPKSGYSYNEQFF. The DNA for the CDR3 is TGTGCCAGTAGTCCCAAGAGCGGGTACTCCTACAATGAGCAGTTCTTC.